Below, one T cell receptor (beta chain) is given with its context. The sample is drawn from a study of blood T cell repertoires in COVID-19. Study at large: The study drew acute and convalescent COVID-19 samples from the United States, Italy and Spain. T cells, B-cell-depleted T cells, or PBMCs provided the cDNA or gDNA that served as material.

In the original processing: Counts of nucleated cells, estimated from reference gene primer amplification, were obtained. Data came from immunoSEQ multiplex PCR; TCRdb stores just in-frame clones and leaves some out. That table supplies the V and J calls and clone size; D and trimming were determined from the DNA. This sample has about 170,000 clones; 85% to 90% occur once, and the top ten carry over 3.5%. V dropped 4 bases and J dropped 2; count of bases not matched to a gene: 3. The CDR3 consists of 15 residues. Germline V lookup: CDR1 SGHNT, CDR2 YYREEE (reference sequence). Sequencing was done on a sample of peripheral blood. The chain uses TRBV5-4 and TRBJ2-7, with TRBD2 matching over 13 bases. The origin of this receptor is a man aged 18 to 29 with active or convalescent COVID-19. The CDR3 protein is CASSGGLAGTYEQYF. Here the CDR3 DNA reads TGTGCCAGCAGCGGGGGACTAGCGGGAACCTACGAGCAGTACTTC.